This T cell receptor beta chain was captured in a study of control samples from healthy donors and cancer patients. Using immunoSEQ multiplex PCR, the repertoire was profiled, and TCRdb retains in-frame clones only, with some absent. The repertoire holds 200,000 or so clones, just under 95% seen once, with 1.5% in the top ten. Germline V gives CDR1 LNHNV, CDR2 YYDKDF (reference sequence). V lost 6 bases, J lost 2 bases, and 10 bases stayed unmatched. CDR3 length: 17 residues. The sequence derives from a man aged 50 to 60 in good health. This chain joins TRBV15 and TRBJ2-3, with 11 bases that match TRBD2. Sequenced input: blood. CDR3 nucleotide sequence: TGTGCCACCAGGAACGGAAGACTAGCGGGACCCACAGATACGCAGTATTTT. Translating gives CATRNGRLAGPTDTQYF.